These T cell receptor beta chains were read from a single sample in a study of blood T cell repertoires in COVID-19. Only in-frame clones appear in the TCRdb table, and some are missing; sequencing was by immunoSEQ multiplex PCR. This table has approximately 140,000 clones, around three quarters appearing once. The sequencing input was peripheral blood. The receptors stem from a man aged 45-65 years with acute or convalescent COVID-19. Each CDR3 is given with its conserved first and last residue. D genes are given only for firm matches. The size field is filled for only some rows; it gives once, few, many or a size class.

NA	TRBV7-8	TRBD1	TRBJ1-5	TGTGCCAGCAGCATTGGACAGGGCGGGGATCAGCCCCAGCATTTT	CASSIGQGGDQPQHF
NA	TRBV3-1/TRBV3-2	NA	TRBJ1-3	TGTGCCAGCAGCCACATGACAGACTCTGGAAACACCATATATTTT	CASSHMTDSGNTIYF
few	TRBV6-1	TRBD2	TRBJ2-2	TGTGCCAGCAGTGGAGCCGGACTAGCGGGGGGGCTGGGCACCGGGGAGCTGTTTTTT	CASSGAGLAGGLGTGELFF
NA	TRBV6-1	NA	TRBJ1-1	TGTGCCAGCAGTGAAGGGTACCTTTACGGCACTGAAGCTTTCTTT	CASSEGYLYGTEAFF
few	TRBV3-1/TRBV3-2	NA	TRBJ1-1	TGTGCCAGCAATCCGGGTAACACTGAAGCTTTCTTT	CASNPGNTEAFF
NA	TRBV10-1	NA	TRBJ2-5	TGCGCCAGCAGTGAGTCGGGCGGGCCCAAGGAGACCCAGTACTTC	CASSESGGPKETQYF
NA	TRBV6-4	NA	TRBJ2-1	TGTGCCAGCAGCCTGGGACAATACAATGAGCAGTTCTTC	CASSLGQYNEQFF
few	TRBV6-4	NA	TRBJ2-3	TGTGCCAGCAGCCTACAGGGCACAGATACGCAGTATTTT	CASSLQGTDTQYF
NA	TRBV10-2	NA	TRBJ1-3	TGCGCCAGCAGTCAGGGGAAATATGGAAACACCATATATTTT	CASSQGKYGNTIYF
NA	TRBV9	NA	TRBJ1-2	TGTGCCAGCAGCGTAACTCCAGGGACTAACTATGGCTACACCTTC	CASSVTPGTNYGYTF
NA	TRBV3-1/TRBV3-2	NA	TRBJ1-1	TGTGCCAGCAGCCTAGAAGGGGACACTGAAGCTTTCTTT	CASSLEGDTEAFF
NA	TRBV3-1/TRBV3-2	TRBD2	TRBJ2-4	TGTGCCAGCAGCCGACTAGCGGAGGGCATTCAGTACTTC	CASSRLAEGIQYF
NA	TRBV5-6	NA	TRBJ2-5	TGTGCCAGCAGCTTGGGGCAGGGCTTGACCCAGTACTTC	CASSLGQGLTQYF
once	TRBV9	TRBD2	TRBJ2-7	TGTGCCAGCAGCTTGAGCGGGGGAGGAGACGAGCAGTACTTC	CASSLSGGGDEQYF
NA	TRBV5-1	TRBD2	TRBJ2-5	TGCGCCAGCAGCTTGGGGATGGGACTAGAAGAGACCCAGTACTTC	CASSLGMGLEETQYF
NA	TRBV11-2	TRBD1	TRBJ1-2	TGTGCCAGCAGCTTATTTCTGAGACAGGGGGCTAAAGGCTATGGCTACACCTTC	CASSLFLRQGAKGYGYTF
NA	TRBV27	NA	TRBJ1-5	TGTGCCAGCAGTTTAAGGGAGAATCAGCCCCAGCATTTT	CASSLRENQPQHF
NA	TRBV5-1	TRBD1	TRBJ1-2	TGCGCCAGCAGACGGGACAGGACTGATGGCTACACCTTC	CASRRDRTDGYTF
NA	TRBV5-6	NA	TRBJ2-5	TGTGCCAGCAGCCAGGTAGAGACCCAAGAGACCCAGTACTTC	CASSQVETQETQYF
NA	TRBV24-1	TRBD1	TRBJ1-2	TGTGCCACCAGTGACGCACCGGAGGGACAGAGATATCAAGTCTACACCTTC	CATSDAPEGQRYQVYTF
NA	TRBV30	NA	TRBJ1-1	TGTGCCTGGAGTGTCTACAGGAGGAACACTGAAGCTTTCTTT	CAWSVYRRNTEAFF
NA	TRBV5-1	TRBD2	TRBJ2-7	TGCGCCAGCAGCTTGGCTTCTAGCGGGGGGCTAGTCCACGAGCAGTACTTC	CASSLASSGGLVHEQYF
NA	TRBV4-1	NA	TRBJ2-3	TGCGCCAGCAGCCAAGAACCCCGGGGGTCCGCGTACACAGATACGCAGTATTTT	CASSQEPRGSAYTDTQYF
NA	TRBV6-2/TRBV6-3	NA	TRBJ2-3	TGTGCCAGCAGGCCTAGCGGCACAGATACGCAGTATTTT	CASRPSGTDTQYF
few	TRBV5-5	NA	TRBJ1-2	TGTGCCAGCAGCCGGGAAGAAGCTAACTATGGCTACACCTTC	CASSREEANYGYTF
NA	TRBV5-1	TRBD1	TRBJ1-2	TGCGCCAGCAGCTTGGGACAGGGGGCCGATGGCTACACCTTC	CASSLGQGADGYTF
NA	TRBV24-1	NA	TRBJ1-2	TGTGCCACCAGTGACCCGGGGGGAGAGGTATATGGCTACACCTTC	CATSDPGGEVYGYTF
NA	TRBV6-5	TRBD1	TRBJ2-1	TGTGCCAGTAATGGGAATGCAGGGGGCGGTGAGCAGTTCTTC	CASNGNAGGGEQFF
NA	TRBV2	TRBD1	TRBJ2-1	TGTGCCAGCACATTTACAGGGGGGAAGTCCAATGAGCAGTTCTTC	CASTFTGGKSNEQFF
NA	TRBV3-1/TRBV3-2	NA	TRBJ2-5	TGTGCCAGCAGCCACCAGGAGACCCAGTACTTC	CASSHQETQYF
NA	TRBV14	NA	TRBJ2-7	TGTGCCAGCAGCCAAGAAACAGGGTCAGGCTACGAGCAGTACTTC	CASSQETGSGYEQYF
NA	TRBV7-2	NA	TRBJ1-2	TGTGCCAGCAGCTTACAGGGTCAGGACTATGGCTACACCTTC	CASSLQGQDYGYTF
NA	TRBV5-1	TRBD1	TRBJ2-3	TGCGCCAGCAGCGTGGACAGGAGCACAGATACGCAGTATTTT	CASSVDRSTDTQYF
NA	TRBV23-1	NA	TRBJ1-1	TGCGCCAGCAGTCAAACTCCGGGACACCAGAACACTGAAGCTTTCTTT	CASSQTPGHQNTEAFF
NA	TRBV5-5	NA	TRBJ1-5	TGTGCCAGCAGCTTGTCAGATAGCAATCAGCCCCAGCATTTT	CASSLSDSNQPQHF
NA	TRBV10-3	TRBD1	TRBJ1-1	TGTGCCATCACGTTACAGGGGGCGGACACTGAAGCTTTCTTT	CAITLQGADTEAFF
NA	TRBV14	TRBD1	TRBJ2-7	TGTGCCAGCAGCCAAGATCCTCGGAGACAGGGGGCCGACGAGCAGTACTTC	CASSQDPRRQGADEQYF
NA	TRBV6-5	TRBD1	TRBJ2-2	TGTGCCAGCAGTTACCAGGGGGCGAACACCGGGGAGCTGTTTTTT	CASSYQGANTGELFF
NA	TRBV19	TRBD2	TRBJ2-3	TGTGCCAGTAGCATCACGGGACTACGCACAGATACGCAGTATTTT	CASSITGLRTDTQYF
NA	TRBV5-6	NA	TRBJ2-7	TGTGCCAGCAGCTTGGAGCACGAGCAGTACTTC	CASSLEHEQYF
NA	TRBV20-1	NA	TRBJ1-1	TGCAGTGCTAGAGGATCCGAGTGGGCTTTCTTT	CSARGSEWAFF
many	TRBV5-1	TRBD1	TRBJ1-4	TGCGCCAGCAGCCGAGGGACAGACGGGACTAATGAAAAACTGTTTTTT	CASSRGTDGTNEKLFF
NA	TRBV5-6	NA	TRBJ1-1	TGTGCCAGCAGACAACTTACAGTGACGAACACTGAAGCTTTCTTT	CASRQLTVTNTEAFF
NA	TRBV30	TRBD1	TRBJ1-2	TGTGCCTGGAGTGGACAGGGCTCTGTGTCTAATGGCTACACCTTC	CAWSGQGSVSNGYTF
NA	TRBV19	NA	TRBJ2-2	TGTGCCAGTAGTAGCTTACAGGGTCAATTTGGGACCGGGGAGCTGTTTTTT	CASSSLQGQFGTGELFF
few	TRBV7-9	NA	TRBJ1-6	TGTGCCAGCAGCTCACAGGCAGTTAATTCACCCCTCCACTTT	CASSSQAVNSPLHF
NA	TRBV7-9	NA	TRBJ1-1	TGTGCCAGCAGCCGCGAGGGCCGAGACACTGAAGCTTTCTTT	CASSREGRDTEAFF
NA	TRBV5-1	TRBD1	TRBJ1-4	TGCGCCAGCAGCTTTTTGACAGGGACGGGTGAAAAACTGTTTTTT	CASSFLTGTGEKLFF
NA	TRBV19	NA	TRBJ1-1	TGTGCCAGTAGCGTCAACACTGAAGCTTTCTTT	CASSVNTEAFF